This passage covers 20 T cell receptor beta chains from one sample sequenced in a study of response to subunit inactivated influenza vaccine. Via MiXCR, TCRdb re-called the RT-PCR reads, giving one row per CDR3 protein. The data show about 530,000 distinct CDR3 sequences, 12% seen once. The input for sequencing was PBMCs from blood, taken on the day of vaccination. The receptors were gathered from a man aged 45-60 years who received an inactivated influenza vaccine.

This clonotype was observed a few times. This rearrangement joins TRBV29-1 to TRBJ2-1; 8 bases agree with TRBD2. V shed 7 bases, J shed 1 base, and the junction held 12 bases outside the gene matches. CDR3 length: 16 residues. Looked up from germline, CDR1 is SQVTM and CDR2 is ANQGSEA. CDR3 nucleotides: TGCAGCGCCCTTCCGCTCTTAGCGGGATCCTACAATGAGCAGTTCTTC. This translates into CSALPLLAGSYNEQFF.

At least ten counts were recorded for this clonotype. The chain has TRBV10-3 and TRBJ2-7; 7 nucleotides match TRBD1. V lost 2 bases and J lost 3; bases outside the gene matches: 4. Germline V CDR1 and CDR2: ENHRY, SYGVKD. The length of the CDR3 is 14 residues. The CDR3, as DNA: TGTGCCATCAGTGAGGGACAGGTAGACTACGAGCAGTACTTC. Translation: CAISEGQVDYEQYF.

This chain uses TRBV4-3 with TRBJ2-3, with 11 positions matching TRBD2. Germline trimming cut 0 bases from V and 5 bases from J; bases unmatched to any gene: 7. This CDR3 spans 17 amino acids. Germline V gene lookup returns CDR1 LGHNA and CDR2 YSLEER. CDR3 residues: CASSQDPVSGGEDTQYF. CDR3 bases: TGCGCCAGCAGCCAAGATCCGGTTAGCGGGGGGGAAGATACGCAGTATTTT.

This clonotype occurred many times. This chain links TRBV29-1 with TRBJ2-5, with TRBD1 as a possible D gene (6 bases). V shed 8 bases and J shed 4 bases, with 17 bases lying between them. The germline CDR1 and CDR2 sequences are SQVTM and ANQGSEA. This CDR3 has 13 residues. CDR3 loop: CSSFGTGRETQYF. CDR3 coding DNA: TGCAGCTCCTTTGGCACAGGGAGAGAGACCCAGTACTTC.

The gene calls are TRBV5-1 and TRBJ2-2; 7 nucleotides agree with TRBD1. The length of the CDR3 is 15 residues. V shed 3 bases and J 4 bases; nucleotides not matched to a gene: 6. CDR1 SGHRS and CDR2 YFSETQ come from the germline V gene. CDR3 loop: CASSSPQGSTGELFF. As DNA, the CDR3 is TGCGCCAGCAGCTCCCCACAGGGGAGCACCGGGGAGCTGTTTTTT.

This clonotype was detected ten times or more. J is TRBJ2-7 and V is TRBV6-1; 15 bases are shared with TRBD2. Germline V lookup: CDR1 MNHNS, CDR2 SASEGT. The CDR3 covers 16 residues. The V and J ends lost 6 bases and 2 bases, in that order; junction bases with no gene match: 5. This CDR3 is CASRGTSGRTTYEQYF. Written as DNA, the CDR3 is TGTGCCAGCAGGGGGACTAGCGGGAGGACTACCTACGAGCAGTACTTC.

V gene TRBV20-1 combines with J gene TRBJ2-3, with D perhaps given as TRBD1 or TRBD2 (6 bases each). Trimming stripped 0 bases from V and 1 base from J, with 14 bases between. Germline V lookup: CDR1 DFQATT, CDR2 SNEGSKA (reference sequence). CDR3 length equals 16 residues. This chain's CDR3 is CSARDDWGAGTDTQYF. The CDR3 DNA reads TGCAGTGCTAGAGATGATTGGGGGGCTGGCACAGATACGCAGTATTTT.

This clonotype was seen only a few times. The V gene is TRBV27, the J gene TRBJ2-3; 7 bases are a match to TRBD1. CDR3 length: 16 amino acids. Unmatched junction bases numbered 13, after V lost 7 bases and J lost 3 bases. The germline gives CDR1 MNHEY, CDR2 SMNVEV (reference sequence). The CDR3 sequence: CASKTGTARATDTQYF. In nucleotides, the CDR3 is TGTGCCAGCAAGACGGGGACAGCCAGGGCTACAGATACGCAGTATTTT.

The CDR3 region has the DNA TGCGCCAGCAGGAGGGCGAATGAAAAACTGTTTTTT. It is translated as CASRRANEKLFF. The chain combines TRBV5-1 with TRBJ1-4; D call uncertain. Deletions cut 5 bases from V and 5 bases from J, with 7 bases between. Germline CDR1 reads SGHRS; CDR2 reads YFSETQ. CDR3 size: 12 residues.

This clonotype has more than one count but fewer than ten. The V and J genes are TRBV6-5 and TRBJ2-7; D might be TRBD2 (6 bases). From germline, CDR1 is MNHEY and CDR2 SVGAGI. The CDR3 consists of 16 residues. Trimming pared 2 bases from V and 3 bases from J, leaving 17 bases between. As DNA, the CDR3 is TGTGCCAGCAGTTACCTAGACGGGACTCTAGGCTACGAGCAGTACTTC. This encodes CASSYLDGTLGYEQYF.

J is TRBJ2-5 and V is TRBV4-1, with a weak D call TRBD1 (5 bases). CDR1 and CDR2 from the germline V gene are MGHRA and YSYEKL. The CDR3 loop spans 16 amino acids. Trimming cost V 3 bases and J 7 bases, with 21 bases left between them. For the CDR3, the DNA is TGCGCCAGCAGCCACCCACCCACGGACCCCCAGGGGACCCAGTACTTC. Translated, it gives CASSHPPTDPQGTQYF.

This clonotype was observed many times. The chain carries TRBV20-1 and TRBJ2-7; 7 positions agree with TRBD1. The CDR3 totals 13 residues. The V gene end was trimmed by 4 bases and the J gene end by 2 bases; junction bases not matched to a gene: 5. Germline CDR1 is DFQATT and CDR2 is SNEGSKA (reference sequence). CDR3 loop: CSATPGTAYEQYF. The CDR3 region has the DNA TGCAGTGCTACTCCCGGGACAGCCTACGAGCAGTACTTC.

This clonotype was observed a handful of times. In DNA form, the CDR3 reads TGTGCCAGCAGCATACTAGCGGGGGCCTTCCATGAGCAGTTCTTC. This codes for CASSILAGAFHEQFF. The chain uses TRBV7-8 and TRBJ2-1, with TRBD2 matching over 11 bases. Germline V lookup: CDR1 SGHVS, CDR2 FQNEAQ. The CDR3 extends over 15 amino acids. J lost 8 bases, V lost 5 bases, and 8 bases had no gene match.

This clonotype was detected many times. V and J are TRBV20-1 and TRBJ2-1, with TRBD2 matching over 7 bases. J gave up 13 bases and V 1 base, and 7 bases lay outside the gene matches. The CDR3 runs 12 residues. Germline V gene data show CDR1 as DFQATT and CDR2 as SNEGSKA (reference sequence). CDR3 DNA: TGCAGTGCTAGAGTACGGGAGGCCAATCAGTTCTTC. Protein: CSARVREANQFF.

This sequence joins TRBV20-1 and TRBJ1-1, with 8 bases aligning to TRBD1. The CDR3 consists of 14 residues. The germline gives CDR1 DFQATT, CDR2 SNEGSKA (reference sequence). The V segment lost 2 bases and the J segment 1 base; nucleotides outside the gene matches: 3. The CDR3 sequence is CSARRGQENTEAFF. CDR3 sequence (DNA): TGCAGTGCTAGAAGGGGACAGGAGAACACTGAAGCTTTCTTT.

The chain links TRBV21-1 to TRBJ2-1; TRBD1 reflects the table's D call only, with no check against the DNA. TRBV21-1 is noted as a pseudogene. CDR3 length equals 10 residues. CDR3 nucleotide sequence: TGTGCCAGCCAGACTCCGACAGAGTTCTTC. Its translation: CASQTPTEFF.

The sample holds a few counts of this clonotype. The chain links TRBV5-1 to TRBJ2-1; TRBD2 matches at 14 bases. The germline V gene encodes CDR1 SGHRS and CDR2 YFSETQ. The CDR3 covers 17 residues. The V and J ends lost 5 bases and 3 bases, in that order; junction bases with no gene match: 7. The CDR3 reads CASREGLAGVIYNEQFF. CDR3 DNA: TGCGCCAGCAGGGAGGGACTAGCGGGAGTGATCTACAATGAGCAGTTCTTC.

The V gene is TRBV4-3, the J gene TRBJ1-2, with D uncertain. This CDR3 has 14 residues. V dropped 0 bases and J dropped 6 bases, with 11 bases sitting between them. In germline, CDR1 is LGHNA, CDR2 YSLEER. CDR3 region: CASSQDRNPNGYTF. The DNA for the CDR3 is TGCGCCAGCAGCCAAGATAGGAATCCCAATGGCTACACCTTC.

The CDR3 DNA reads TGCGCCAGCAGCCATGACTACAGGGACGCCACAGATACGCAGTATTTT. Protein product: CASSHDYRDATDTQYF. This sequence joins TRBV4-3 and TRBJ2-3, with TRBD1 as a possible D gene (6 bases). V dropped 3 bases and J dropped 2 bases, with 15 bases sitting between them. This CDR3 comprises 16 residues. CDR1 is LGHNA, CDR2 YSLEER, per germline.

This chain joins TRBV12-3 or TRBV12-4 and TRBJ1-5; no firm D call. The CDR3 has 13 amino acids. V gave up 11 bases and J gave up 2 bases, with 13 bases separating them. The CDR3 DNA sequence: TGTGCCGCCGCAAGGGAGGGCAATCAGCCCCAGCATTTT. Its protein is CAAAREGNQPQHF.